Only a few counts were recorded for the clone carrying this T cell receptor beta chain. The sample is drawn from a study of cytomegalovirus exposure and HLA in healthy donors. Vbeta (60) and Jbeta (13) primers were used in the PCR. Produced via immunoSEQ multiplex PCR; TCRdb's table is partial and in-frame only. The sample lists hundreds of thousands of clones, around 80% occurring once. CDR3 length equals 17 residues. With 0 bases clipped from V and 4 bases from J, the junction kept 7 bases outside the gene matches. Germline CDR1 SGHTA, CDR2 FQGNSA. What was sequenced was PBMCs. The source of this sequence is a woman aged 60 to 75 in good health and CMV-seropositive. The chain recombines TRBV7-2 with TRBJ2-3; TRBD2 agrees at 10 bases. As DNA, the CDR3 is TGTGCCAGCAGCTTAGCGCCTAGCGGGGGCGGCGCAGATACGCAGTATTTT. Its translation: CASSLAPSGGGADTQYF.